These T cell receptor beta chains were read from a single sample in a study of Ad26.COV2.S vaccination and SARS-CoV-2 variants. Using immunoSEQ multiplex PCR, the repertoire was profiled, and TCRdb retains in-frame clones only, with some absent. The table shows about 350,000 clones, with about 88% occurring only once. Sequences were derived from peripheral blood, sampled in a trial of Ad26.COV2.S vaccine versus placebo. These receptor sequences come from a person between 18 and 65 years old who received the Ad26.COV2.S COVID-19 vaccine or a placebo. Both conserved end residues are part of each CDR3. D genes are given only for firm matches. Where a row states a size, it is once, few, many or the class of an expanded clone; other rows omit it.

j_call v_call clone_size d_call cdr3_aa cdr3_nt
TRBJ2-7 TRBV27 - TRBD2 CASRGLAGVSYEQYF TGTGCCAGTCGGGGACTAGCGGGAGTGTCCTACGAGCAGTACTTC
TRBJ1-5 TRBV11-2 once - CASSSEGGNQPQHF TGTGCCAGCAGCTCAGAGGGAGGAAATCAGCCCCAGCATTTT
TRBJ2-7 TRBV15 - - CATSARTVSYEQYF TGTGCCACCAGCGCCCGGACAGTATCCTACGAGCAGTACTTC
TRBJ1-2 TRBV24-1 few TRBD1 CATSDSGTGYGYTF TGTGCCACCAGTGATTCCGGGACAGGCTATGGCTACACCTTC
TRBJ2-5 TRBV6-2/TRBV6-3 - TRBD1 CASSRVDRPFQETQYF TGTGCCAGCAGCCGAGTGGACAGGCCATTCCAAGAGACCCAGTACTTC
TRBJ1-2 TRBV9 - - CASSVGAAPRGYGYTF TGTGCCAGCAGCGTAGGAGCGGCGCCCCGGGGCTATGGCTACACCTTC
TRBJ1-2 TRBV6-5 - - CASSLNREGYTF TGTGCCAGCAGTTTAAACAGGGAAGGCTACACCTTC
TRBJ2-1 TRBV7-9 - - CASSSTGTFSDEQFF TGTGCCAGCAGCTCAACCGGCACTTTTAGCGATGAGCAGTTCTTC
TRBJ1-1 TRBV7-8 once - CASSLPPKTGQTPTEAFF TGTGCCAGCAGCTTACCTCCCAAGACCGGGCAAACGCCGACTGAAGCTTTCTTT
TRBJ2-7 TRBV12-3/TRBV12-4 - - CASSPQIWYEQYF TGTGCCAGCAGTCCACAAATATGGTACGAGCAGTACTTC
TRBJ2-3 TRBV9 - TRBD2 CASSAGLAGGRASTDTQYF TGTGCCAGCAGCGCAGGACTAGCGGGGGGCAGGGCAAGCACAGATACGCAGTATTTT
TRBJ2-6 TRBV5-1 - TRBD1 CASSFLTLETGIVTGANVLTF TGCGCCAGCAGCTTCCTAACCCTAGAGACAGGGATTGTCACTGGGGCCAACGTCCTGACTTTC
TRBJ2-7 TRBV12-5 - TRBD1 CASGLVPGQSYYEQYF TGTGCTAGTGGTTTGGTACCGGGACAGTCCTACTACGAGCAGTACTTC
TRBJ2-5 TRBV11-2 - - CASSLSREETQYF TGTGCCAGCAGCTTAAGCAGAGAAGAGACCCAGTACTTC